This T cell receptor (beta chain) was identified in a study of cytomegalovirus exposure and HLA in healthy donors (dated by TCRdb to about 2017). Broadly, across the study: The roughly 700 repertoires of the first cohort and the 120 validation repertoires were produced on the same platform, according to a later analysis. The study aimed to test whether cataloging public T cell receptors could reveal signatures of past pathogen exposure. Besides the first cohort of roughly 640 subjects, a separate validation cohort made up of some 110 different subjects was used. To predict cytomegalovirus infection status, the study combined high-throughput TCR immunosequencing, statistical association of individual TCRs with disease status, and machine learning. Study-level results and caveats: In vitro tests confirmed that a few of the cytomegalovirus-associated TCR beta chains recognize cytomegalovirus antigens. Subsequent analysis determined that TCRs grouped into clusters in the first cohort also showed a tendency toward co-occurrence across the 120 or so validation repertoires, and approximately 94% of cluster scores exceeded 0. The authors suggested that the approach could potentially be extended to other disease states and immunological phenotypes. Most TCR sequences were seen in very few donors, while some public TCRs were found in many individuals. The validation cohort had no HLA typing available for a later analysis, so co-occurrence within that cohort was assessed over all 120 or so repertoires. Cytomegalovirus status was reported to be diagnosed by the classifier with high specificity and sensitivity in both the original and validation cohorts. A total of 150 or so TCR beta chains were listed by the study as associated with cytomegalovirus.

Separate from the approximately 700-subject first cohort, the validation cohort of 95 to 150 subjects was the group to which the donors belonged. Library preparation was by the immunoSEQ multiplex PCR assay. The study's processing was this. A statistical classification framework was built to diagnose cytomegalovirus status from the catalog of TCR beta chain sequences. TCRdb holds this immuneACCESS table with in-frame rearrangements only. Some clones are missing; in checked studies, unresolved V genes explain under half, and the rest has no known cause. The V and J calls and clone size come from that table; D and trimming were worked out from the DNA. Within this sample are 110,000 or so clones, with over 75% of them counted one time only. The leading ten clones occupy approximately 2.9% of the sample. Sequences MDHEN (CDR1) and SYDVKM (CDR2) are obtained from the germline V gene. The CDR3 sequence holds 14 residues, the cysteine and phenylalanine included. CDR3 DNA is the only sequence kept; it has 42 bases, read in frame from the first base. Compared with germline, V lacks 6 bases and J lacks 6 bases; bases without a gene match: 8.

In the case of this clone: Its antigen is unknown. The record has no base qualities; no much larger clone is one base away.

The sequenced material came from PBMCs. The chain employs TRBV28 and TRBJ1-5, with 7 middle bases fitting TRBD1. This sequence was found in a woman aged 18 to 35 in good health and CMV-seronegative. The CDR3 region reads CASSNDRAGQPQHF. The bases are TGTGCCAGCAGCAACGACAGGGCGGGTCAGCCCCAGCATTTT.